This TCR beta chain is from a study of cytomegalovirus exposure and HLA in healthy donors. Overall study results and limits: The analysis excluded some indistinguishable V segments, including TRBV6-2 and TRBV6-3. More clonal expansion characterized HLA-associated TCR beta chains than equally common others in a later analysis. A later analysis linked a missense variant in DCLRE1C to the trimming of TCR beta V and J genes.

As for this clone: Its antigen remains unknown.

The PCR was carried out with 60 Vbeta primers and 13 Jbeta primers. Clones were sequenced by immunoSEQ multiplex PCR, and TCRdb holds only the in-frame ones, with some missing. The table has around 96,000 clones, under 65% seen once. This CDR3 spans 13 amino acids. V lost 5 bases, J lost 2 bases, and 9 bases lay in between. CDR1 SGHTA and CDR2 FQGTGA come from the germline V gene. Unrecorded immune exposure was likely among donors, who were nominally healthy when sampled. The sequencing sample was made of PBMCs. V is TRBV7-3 and J is TRBJ1-1, with a weak D call TRBD1 (5 bases). The TCR originated in a man aged 55 to 70 in good health and CMV-seronegative. CDR3 region: CASSAQGNTEAFF. The DNA for the CDR3 is TGTGCCAGCAGCGCCCAGGGAAACACTGAAGCTTTCTTT.